This TCR beta chain was retrieved from a study of T cell responses to AZD1222 COVID-19 vaccine. Study-level findings and limits: The donor cohort was predominantly white British with a female majority, and clonal diversity may have been underestimated. CD4 TCRs linked to vaccination spanned spike, dominating at 160-218 and 743-854.

Concerning this clone itself: Its antigen is as yet unknown.

Here immunoSEQ multiplex PCR was the method, and the copy in TCRdb shows in-frame clones only, minus some. The sample has under 140,000 clones, roughly nine tenths seen once. Material: peripheral blood, obtained on day 0 of AZD1222 vaccination. The receptor comes from an adult in good health.

CDR3 nucleotides: TGTGCCAGCAGAAATCAGGGCCCATCCACCGGGGAGCTGTTTTTT. Translating gives CASRNQGPSTGELFF. J is TRBJ2-2 and V is TRBV2, with D perhaps TRBD1 (5 bases). Trimming removed 6 bases at V and 4 bases at J, with 15 bases between. The germline V gene has CDR1 SNHLY and CDR2 FYNNEI. The CDR3 is 15 amino acids.